Detailed here is one TCR beta chain. These data are taken from a study of CD8 T cells in Susac syndrome. V was clipped by 9 bases and J by 1 base, with 12 bases between them. The CDR3 runs 13 residues. Germline CDR1 and CDR2: LNHDA and SQIVND (reference sequence). Random hexamers served to reverse transcribe about 0.5 to 1 ug RNA. An immunoSEQ multiplex PCR generated amplified TCR beta CDR3 products spanning 54 Vbeta and 13 Jbeta. TCRdb ran MiXCR on the immunoSEQ multiplex PCR reads and lists one entry per CDR3 protein. The sample includes 200,000 to 250,000 distinct CDR3 sequences, about 94% seen only once; the top ten take over 0.1%.

The chain employs TRBV19 and TRBJ1-1; the D is unclear. The TCR originated in a human donor with multiple sclerosis. Specimen: CD8+ T cells from PBMCs. CDR3 in amino acids: CASVTHRNTEAFF. The DNA for the CDR3 is TGTGCCAGCGTGACACACCGGAACACTGAAGCTTTCTTT. Filled out from reference TRBV19 and TRBJ1-1, the complete variable domain reads DGGITQSPKYLFRKEGQNVTLSCEQNLNHDAMYWYRQDPGQGLRLIYYSQIVNDFQKGDIAEGYSVSREKKESFPLTVTSAQKNPTAFYLCASVTHRNTEAFFGQGTRLTVV.